The 5 T cell receptor beta chains presented below share a single source sample, sequenced in a study of tumor-infiltrating lymphocytes in primary liver carcinoma. Bulk tissue was left unsorted, and RNA and DNA were co-extracted from approximately 20-30 mg of it. Starting material of roughly 550 ng total RNA yielded TCR beta cDNA via a constant-region primer. For TCR beta, libraries were produced by three nested multiplex PCR rounds using slightly modified ARM-PCR. In the first two PCR rounds, TRBV1-TRBV30 forward primers were paired with a C-beta reverse primer, and each round lasted approximately 10 cycles. Via MiXCR, TCRdb re-called the multiplex PCR reads, giving one row per CDR3 protein. Here the sample spans 45,000 or so distinct CDR3 sequences, 73% being singletons. Sequenced sample: liver tumor tissue from sampling region 2. As for subset: tumor region T2, inferior pole. Source of these receptors: a man in his forties with primary liver carcinoma and hepatitis B virus infection.

There are many counts of this clonotype. The gene calls are TRBV6-1 and TRBJ2-1; D is tentatively TRBD1 or TRBD2 (5 bases each). Germline CDR1 reads MNHNS; CDR2 reads SASEGT. Trimming took 7 bases from V and 3 from J, leaving 25 bases between them. CDR3 length: 18 residues. CDR3 amino acids: CASTLSIPWAGSYNEQFF. For the CDR3, the DNA is TGTGCCAGCACCCTTTCGATCCCTTGGGCAGGGAGCTACAATGAGCAGTTCTTC.

The V call is TRBV12-3 or TRBV12-4, the J call TRBJ1-1; no firm D call. The V end lost 4 bases, the J end lost 10 bases, and 16 bases lay between the germline ends. This CDR3 has 13 residues. The CDR3: CASSSKGSYVAFF. The CDR3 DNA sequence: TGTGCCAGCAGTTCAAAGGGTTCCTACGTAGCTTTCTTT.

This rearrangement joins TRBV5-4 to TRBJ2-1; D is undetermined. Trimming took off 8 bases at V and 9 bases at J, with 27 bases between the two ends. The CDR3 extends over 16 amino acids. The germline CDR1 and CDR2 sequences are SGHNT and YYREEE (reference sequence). The CDR3 DNA is TGTGCCAGTAGCCCGGGTAGACATGGTAGGTCTGGTGAGCAGTTCTTC. It encodes CASSPGRHGRSGEQFF.

The gene calls are TRBV7-2 and TRBJ2-3; no clear D. Trimming removed 4 bases from V and 12 bases from J, with 14 bases in between. Germline CDR1 reads SGHTA; CDR2 reads FQGNSA. This CDR3 is 12 amino acids long. The CDR3 loop is CASSSQQFTQYF. DNA of the CDR3: TGTGCCAGCAGCTCACAACAGTTTACACAGTATTTT.

This clonotype appeared a few times. One end of the junction fails to match germline, which may point to a read error. The rearrangement links TRBV20-1 to TRBJ1-5; D unclear. The germline V gene has CDR1 DFQATT and CDR2 SNEGSKA (reference sequence). The CDR3 has 15 amino acids. The CDR3 loop reads CGARIHGDRNQPQHF. CDR3 nucleotide sequence: TGCGGTGCTAGAATCCACGGAGATAGGAATCAGCCCCAGCATTTT.